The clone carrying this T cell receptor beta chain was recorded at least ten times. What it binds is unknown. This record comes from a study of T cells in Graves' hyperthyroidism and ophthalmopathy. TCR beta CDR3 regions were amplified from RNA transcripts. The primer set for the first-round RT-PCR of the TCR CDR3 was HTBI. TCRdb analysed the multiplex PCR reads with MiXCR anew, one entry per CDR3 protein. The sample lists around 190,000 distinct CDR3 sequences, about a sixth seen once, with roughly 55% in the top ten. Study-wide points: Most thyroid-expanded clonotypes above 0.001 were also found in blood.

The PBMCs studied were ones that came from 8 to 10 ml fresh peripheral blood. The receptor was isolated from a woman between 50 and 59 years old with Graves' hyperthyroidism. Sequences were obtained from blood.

The CDR3 region is CASRPLLAGGEETQYF. DNA for the CDR3: TGTGCCAGCAGACCTCTCCTAGCGGGAGGAGAAGAGACCCAGTACTTC. V usage is TRBV27 and J usage is TRBJ2-5; 11 bases map to TRBD2. The CDR3 is 16 amino acids. After removal of 6 bases from V and 3 bases from J, the junction contained 9 bases not matched to a gene. Germline V gene lookup returns CDR1 MNHEY and CDR2 SMNVEV (reference sequence).